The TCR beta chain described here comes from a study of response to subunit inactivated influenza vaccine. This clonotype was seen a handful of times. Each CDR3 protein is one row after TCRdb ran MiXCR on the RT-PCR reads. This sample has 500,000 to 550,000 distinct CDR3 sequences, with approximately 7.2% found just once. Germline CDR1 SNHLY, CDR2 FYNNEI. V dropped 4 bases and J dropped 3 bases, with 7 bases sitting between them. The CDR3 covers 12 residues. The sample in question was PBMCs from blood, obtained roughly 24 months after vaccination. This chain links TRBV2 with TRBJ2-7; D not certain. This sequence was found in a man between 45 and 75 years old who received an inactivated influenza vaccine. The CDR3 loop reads CASSAHIYEQYF. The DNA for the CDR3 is TGTGCCAGCAGTGCTCATATCTACGAGCAGTACTTC.